These T cell receptor beta chains were read from a single sample in a study of identical twins. MiXCR, run by TCRdb on the 5' RACE reads, gives a single entry per CDR3 protein. The sample has approximately 190,000 distinct CDR3 sequences, 15% to 20% seen once; the top ten hold around 40%. These records were also assigned to another study, of T cells expressing NK-cell markers.

The specimen was CD8+ T cells sorted from blood. The receptor source for this set is a woman between 18 and 29 years old in good health. CDR3s include the opening cysteine and the closing phenylalanine or tryptophan. A D gene is named only where the DNA matches it firmly. Expanded clones get a size class; other rows say once, few or many, or leave the size out.

>TRBV13|once|TRBJ2-4|TRBD2
CASSSTGLAGVSNIQYF
TGTGCCAGCAGCTCCACTGGACTAGCGGGAGTGTCAAACATTCAGTACTTC
>TRBV19|.|TRBJ2-1|.
CASIGETYNEQFF
TGTGCCAGTATTGGTGAGACTTACAATGAGCAGTTCTTC
>TRBV5-1|many|TRBJ2-1|.
CASSSHDGWEQFF
TGCGCCAGCAGCTCCCACGACGGATGGGAGCAGTTCTTC
>TRBV15|few|TRBJ2-7|.
CATSRDGYEQYF
TGTGCCACCAGCAGGGACGGTTACGAGCAGTACTTC
>TRBV5-1|few|TRBJ2-5|TRBD2
CASTSGGKQETQYF
TGCGCCAGCACCTCGGGAGGGAAGCAAGAGACCCAGTACTTC
>TRBV3-1|few|TRBJ2-1|.
CASSQLPSNEQFF
TGTGCCAGCAGCCAATTACCCAGCAATGAGCAGTTCTTC
>TRBV14|few|TRBJ2-1|.
CASSQGSAYNEQFF
TGTGCCAGCAGCCAAGGATCTGCCTACAATGAGCAGTTCTTC
>TRBV7-9|few|TRBJ2-4|.
CASSDSLDLAKNIQYF
TGTGCCAGCAGCGACAGTTTGGACCTAGCCAAAAACATTCAGTACTTC
>TRBV7-9|.|TRBJ2-7|.
CASSHGTIPYEQYF
TGTGCCAGCAGCCACGGGACCATTCCCTACGAGCAGTACTTC
>TRBV29-1|.|TRBJ1-2|.
CSVEEPQLYGYTF
TGCAGCGTTGAAGAACCACAACTCTATGGCTACACCTTC
>TRBV6-2/TRBV6-3|few|TRBJ2-1|.
CASGGPSVQFF
TGTGCCAGCGGGGGGCCTAGCGTGCAGTTCTTC
>TRBV7-9|few|TRBJ1-1|.
CASSPPRSLAEAFF
TGTGCCAGCAGCCCCCCACGGAGTTTGGCTGAAGCTTTCTTT
>TRBV5-6|few|TRBJ1-2|.
CASSFSGGYTF
TGTGCCAGCAGCTTTTCTGGGGGCTACACCTTC
>TRBV12-3/TRBV12-4|.|TRBJ1-2|.
CASSRVDYGYTF
TGTGCCAGCAGTCGGGTCGACTATGGCTACACCTTC
>TRBV5-1|few|TRBJ2-7|.
CASSLIGLHEQYF
TGCGCCAGCAGCTTGATAGGTTTACACGAGCAGTACTTC
>TRBV12-3/TRBV12-4|.|TRBJ2-5|.
CASSLLSGGGETQYF
TGTGCCAGCAGTTTATTGTCCGGGGGCGGAGAGACCCAGTACTTC
>TRBV20-1|few|TRBJ1-5|.
CSARDPPYGGQPQHF
TGCAGTGCTAGAGATCCGCCATATGGGGGTCAGCCCCAGCATTTT
>TRBV12-3/TRBV12-4|.|TRBJ2-2|.
CASSSSGTTPGELFF
TGTGCCAGCAGTTCCTCGGGGACAACGCCCGGGGAGCTGTTTTTT
>TRBV27|few|TRBJ2-7|.
CASSLLRPRGPYEQYF
TGTGCCAGCAGTTTACTCCGACCGAGGGGCCCCTACGAGCAGTACTTC
>TRBV7-8|.|TRBJ1-1|.
CATSPFGVNTEAFF
TGTGCCACTTCGCCCTTTGGGGTTAACACTGAAGCTTTCTTT
>TRBV12-3/TRBV12-4|.|TRBJ2-2|.
CASRKGYTGELFF
TGTGCCAGCAGGAAGGGGTACACCGGGGAGCTGTTTTTT
>TRBV3-1|few|TRBJ1-5|.
CASSPSGGNQPQHF
TGTGCCAGCAGCCCCTCCGGAGGGAATCAGCCCCAGCATTTT
>TRBV27|.|TRBJ2-1|TRBD1
CASKAEQGAYNEQFF
TGTGCCAGCAAGGCGGAACAGGGGGCCTACAATGAGCAGTTCTTC
>TRBV4-3|.|TRBJ2-1|TRBD2
CASSQGVAGSSYNEQFF
TGCGCCAGCAGCCAGGGAGTAGCGGGAAGTTCCTACAATGAGCAGTTCTTC
>TRBV14|.|TRBJ2-7|.
CASSQEGGRNYEQYF
TGTGCCAGCAGCCAAGAAGGGGGACGGAACTACGAGCAGTACTTC
>TRBV6-5|few|TRBJ2-1|.
CASSHGRSEQFF
TGTGCCAGCAGTCATGGTCGGTCTGAGCAGTTCTTC
>TRBV7-9|.|TRBJ2-1|TRBD2
CASRGTSGRDPYNEQFF
TGTGCCAGCAGGGGGACTAGCGGGAGGGACCCCTACAATGAGCAGTTCTTC
>TRBV13|.|TRBJ2-2|TRBD1
CASSPRVTGVINTGELFF
TGTGCCAGCAGCCCCCGCGTGACAGGGGTCATAAACACCGGGGAGCTGTTTTTT
>TRBV20-1|few|TRBJ2-3|TRBD1
CSARVWDSSTDTQYF
TGCAGTGCCAGGGTATGGGACAGTAGCACAGATACGCAGTATTTT
>TRBV29-1|few|TRBJ2-1|TRBD2
CSVEKRERYNEQFF
TGCAGCGTTGAAAAGCGGGAGAGGTACAATGAGCAGTTCTTC
>TRBV12-3/TRBV12-4|many|TRBJ2-3|TRBD2
CASSGGLGTDTQYF
TGTGCCAGCTCCGGAGGACTAGGCACAGATACGCAGTATTTT
>TRBV7-9|few|TRBJ2-3|TRBD2
CASTLSGYTDTQYF
TGTGCCAGCACCCTTAGCGGGTACACAGATACGCAGTATTTT
>TRBV12-3/TRBV12-4|many|TRBJ2-1|TRBD2
CASSFLAGVGNEQFF
TGTGCCAGCAGTTTCCTAGCGGGAGTTGGCAATGAGCAGTTCTTC
>TRBV13|.|TRBJ1-1|.
CASSPGRGYTEAFF
TGTGCCAGCAGCCCAGGGAGGGGGTACACTGAAGCTTTCTTT
>TRBV11-2|.|TRBJ2-7|.
CATQDSHEQYF
TGTGCCACCCAGGATAGCCACGAGCAGTACTTC
>TRBV7-6|.|TRBJ2-5|.
CASSLEARPETQYF
TGTGCCAGCAGCTTAGAGGCCAGACCAGAGACCCAGTACTTC
>TRBV5-1|many|TRBJ1-2|.
CASSSQGRENYGYTF
TGCGCCAGCAGCTCACAGGGTCGGGAGAACTATGGCTACACCTTC
>TRBV6-5|few|TRBJ2-3|.
CASSYGGQLTDTQYF
TGTGCCAGCAGTTACGGGGGACAACTCACAGATACGCAGTATTTT
>TRBV7-6|few|TRBJ2-7|.
CASSLAGGLYEQYF
TGTGCCAGCAGCTTAGCGGGGGGCCTCTACGAGCAGTACTTC
>TRBV29-1|.|TRBJ1-2|TRBD1
CSVDYAEWTGNYGYTF
TGCAGCGTTGATTACGCAGAATGGACAGGGAACTATGGCTACACCTTC
>TRBV7-9|few|TRBJ2-7|.
CASSSSSRRGGEQYF
TGTGCCAGCAGCTCCTCAAGCAGGAGGGGTGGCGAGCAGTACTTC
>TRBV7-9|few|TRBJ2-1|.
CASSQDRIEQFF
TGTGCCAGCAGTCAAGACCGAATCGAGCAGTTCTTC
>TRBV11-2|few|TRBJ2-1|.
CASSLGHGGPPYNEQFF
TGTGCCAGCAGCTTAGGGCACGGGGGACCTCCCTACAATGAGCAGTTCTTC
>TRBV7-6|few|TRBJ2-7|TRBD1
CASSKRTGQGEQYF
TGTGCCAGCAGCAAACGGACAGGGCAGGGCGAGCAGTACTTC
>TRBV29-1|few|TRBJ2-7|.
CSVEWVSSYEQYF
TGCAGCGTTGAGTGGGTTTCCTCCTACGAGCAGTACTTC
>TRBV5-1|few|TRBJ1-1|.
CASSYVGEAHAFF
TGCGCCAGCAGTTACGTTGGTGAAGCCCACGCTTTCTTT
>TRBV28|.|TRBJ2-1|TRBD1
CASSLGQGDNEQFF
TGTGCCAGCAGTTTAGGGCAGGGGGACAATGAGCAGTTCTTC
>TRBV6-4|few|TRBJ1-2|TRBD1
CASSDSAGQGDYGYTF
TGTGCCAGCAGTGACTCTGCAGGACAGGGGGACTATGGCTACACCTTC
>TRBV5-1|many|TRBJ2-7|.
CASSRGNSYEQYF
TGCGCCAGCTCCCGGGGGAACTCCTACGAGCAGTACTTC
>TRBV7-9|.|TRBJ1-4|.
CASSLQGYNEKLFF
TGTGCCAGCAGCTTACAGGGGTATAATGAAAAACTGTTTTTT
>TRBV12-3/TRBV12-4|many|TRBJ1-1|.
CASSFGARDTEAFF
TGTGCCAGCAGTTTCGGGGCGAGGGACACTGAAGCTTTCTTT
>TRBV3-1|.|TRBJ2-3|TRBD2
CASSWRGGDTDTQYF
TGTGCCAGCAGCTGGCGGGGGGGCGACACAGATACGCAGTATTTT
>TRBV13|.|TRBJ2-1|.
CASSLGRVNEQFF
TGTGCCAGCAGCTTAGGCCGGGTTAATGAGCAGTTCTTC
>TRBV7-9|.|TRBJ2-1|TRBD1
CASRSRDRGRDEQFF
TGTGCCAGCAGATCTCGAGACAGGGGACGGGATGAGCAGTTCTTC
>TRBV4-1|.|TRBJ2-7|.
CASSQVWISYYEQYF
TGCGCCAGCAGCCAAGTATGGATTAGCTACTACGAGCAGTACTTC